Listed here are 15 T cell receptor beta chains from one sample, sequenced in a study of early T cells in non-severe SARS-CoV-2 infection. Each CDR3 protein gets one entry after TCRdb re-called the 5' RACE reads with MiXCR. The data hold some 49,000 distinct CDR3 sequences, with around 11% observed a single time. Material: whole blood. The source is an adult who was a healthcare worker with PCR-confirmed SARS-CoV-2 infection or an uninfected control (not recorded which).

Many counts were recorded for this clonotype. The chain combines TRBV7-2 with TRBJ1-5; the match to TRBD1 covers 7 bases. There are 15 residues in the CDR3. Germline V gene sequence: CDR1 SGHTA, CDR2 FQGNSA. The J segment lost 2 bases and the V segment lost 1 base, leaving 2 bases of the junction unmatched. The DNA of the CDR3 is TGTGCCAGCAGCTTAGTGCAGGGGGGCAATCAGCCCCAGCATTTT. It specifies CASSLVQGGNQPQHF.

Details on this clonotype: Just one base apart from a much larger clone, this may be a read error. The chain's CDR3 is CASSQGQGDYGYTF. The CDR3 DNA is TGTGCCAGCAGCCAAGGACAGGGGGACTATGGCTACACCTTC. The chain joins TRBV7-9 to TRBJ1-2, with 10 bases identical to TRBD1. The trim removed 5 bases at V and 3 bases at J, leaving 3 bases unmatched. This CDR3 is 14 amino acids long. Germline CDR1 and CDR2: SEHNR and FQNEAQ (reference sequence).

The genes are TRBV28 and TRBJ1-6; TRBD1 might be the D (5 bases). Trimming took 8 bases from V and 9 from J, leaving 14 bases between them. Germline V gives CDR1 MDHEN, CDR2 SYDVKM. The CDR3 runs to 13 residues. CDR3 bases: TGTGCCAGCCGGGGCTCTGGGGGTTCACCCCTCCACTTT. It encodes CASRGSGGSPLHF.

The chain employs TRBV10-3 and TRBJ1-2; TRBD1 might be the D (6 bases). The CDR3 has 13 residues. The V gene's germline CDR1 is ENHRY and CDR2 SYGVKD. The germline V and J ends were trimmed by 9 bases and 6 bases, with 17 bases remaining between them. For the CDR3, the DNA is TGTGCCATAAGGACAGATTTCGATGATGGCTACACCTTC. It specifies CAIRTDFDDGYTF.

The chain recombines TRBV20-1 with TRBJ1-2; D gene ambiguous. The ends were cut back, 0 bases at V and 2 bases at J, with 10 bases in the middle. Germline CDR1 DFQATT, CDR2 SNEGSKA (reference sequence). The CDR3 length is 14 residues. The CDR3: CSARDYLKNYGYTF. CDR3 nucleotides: TGCAGTGCTAGAGATTACCTTAAAAACTATGGCTACACCTTC.

V and J are TRBV29-1 and TRBJ2-5, with TRBD2 as a possible D gene (5 bases). The CDR3 loop spans 12 amino acids. V dropped 7 bases and J dropped 4 bases, with 13 bases sitting between them. Germline CDR1 SQVTM, CDR2 ANQGSEA. The CDR3 protein is CSGFVGLETQYF. In DNA, the CDR3 is TGCAGCGGATTCGTCGGACTAGAGACCCAGTACTTC.

The chain joins TRBV6-2 or TRBV6-3 to TRBJ2-7; D may be TRBD2 (6 bases). This CDR3 has 17 residues. Trimming cost V 5 bases and J 0 bases, with 20 bases left between them. The germline gives CDR1 MNHEY, CDR2 SVGEGT. The CDR3: CASSDWIRTTSSYEQYF. The CDR3 DNA follows: TGTGCCAGCAGTGATTGGATAAGGACTACTTCCTCCTACGAGCAGTACTTC.

Remarks on this clonotype: This sequence may be a read error, since a much larger clone differs from it by one base. The chain has TRBV29-1 and TRBJ2-5, with 8 bases fitting TRBD1. Losses at the gene ends were 6 bases for V and 7 bases for J; bases not matched to a gene: 7. The CDR3 loop spans 12 amino acids. Per germline, CDR1 SQVTM and CDR2 ANQGSEA. CDR3 DNA: TGCAGCGTGGACAGGGTGAAGGGGACCCAGTACTTC. It specifies CSVDRVKGTQYF.

This clonotype has a count of ten or more. The rearrangement links TRBV6-2 or TRBV6-3 to TRBJ1-5; D may be TRBD1 (6 bases). The germline gives CDR1 MNHEY, CDR2 SVGEGT. Trimming cost V 6 bases and J 0 bases, with 15 bases left between them. CDR3 length equals 16 residues. The CDR3 bases are TGTGCCAGCAGAGGACAGTTCTTTTATAGCAATCAGCCCCAGCATTTT. Translation: CASRGQFFYSNQPQHF.

By its share, this clonotype is medium-sized (0.01 to 0.1%). This rearrangement joins TRBV19 to TRBJ2-7; D may match TRBD1 or TRBD2 (5 bases each). Germline V lookup: CDR1 LNHDA, CDR2 SQIVND (reference sequence). The CDR3 has 14 residues. V was clipped by 5 bases and J by 3 bases, with 14 bases between them. CDR3 DNA sequence: TGTGCCAGTAGTTCGGGGCATCCACTCTACGAGCAGTACTTC. Amino acids: CASSSGHPLYEQYF.

This clonotype was seen ten or more times. The rearrangement uses TRBV5-1 and TRBJ1-1; no clear D. CDR1 is SGHRS, CDR2 YFSETQ, per germline. Trimming shortened V by 1 base and J by 3 bases, and 13 bases separated the two germline ends. CDR3 size: 15 residues. CDR3: CASSLSLWKDTEAFF. The CDR3 nucleotides are TGCGCCAGCAGCTTGTCTCTTTGGAAGGACACTGAAGCTTTCTTT.

This clonotype came up many times. The chain has TRBV12-5 and TRBJ2-1; 11 bases match TRBD2. The length of the CDR3 is 17 residues. The germline V gene has CDR1 LGHNT and CDR2 FRNRAP. V dropped 4 bases and J dropped 3; count of bases not matched to a gene: 8. The DNA of the CDR3 is TGTGCTAGTGGTTCCCCCCTAGCGGGAGGCCTCTACAATGAGCAGTTCTTC. It is translated as CASGSPLAGGLYNEQFF.

The J gene is TRBJ1-2, the V gene TRBV11-2, with TRBD1 as a possible D gene (5 bases). The CDR3 runs 17 residues. Germline V lookup: CDR1 SGHAT, CDR2 FQNNGV. V was pared by 0 bases and J by 4 bases, with 18 bases between. The CDR3, as DNA: TGTGCCAGCAGCTTAGAGGGCCTAGTGGACACCCTCTATGGCTACACCTTC. Its translation: CASSLEGLVDTLYGYTF.

This clonotype occurred many times. This chain connects TRBV29-1 to TRBJ2-7, with 9 bases matching TRBD1. V shed 4 bases, J shed 4 bases, and the junction held 2 bases outside the gene matches. CDR1 is SQVTM, CDR2 ANQGSEA, per germline. The CDR3 spans 12 residues. Here the CDR3 DNA reads TGCAGCGTTGTGGGACAGGGTTACGAGCAGTACTTC. Translated, it gives CSVVGQGYEQYF.

The gene calls are TRBV25-1 and TRBJ1-6, with D maybe TRBD1 (6 bases). The length of the CDR3 is 16 residues. Trimming shortened V by 4 bases and J by 4 bases, and 14 bases separated the two germline ends. The germline V gene has CDR1 MGHDK and CDR2 SYGVNS. Here the CDR3 DNA reads TGTGCCAGCAGTGGGAGGACAGCGCTTTATAATTCACCCCTCCACTTT. Residues: CASSGRTALYNSPLHF.